The source of this T cell receptor beta chain is a study of a mutant IDH1 vaccine in newly diagnosed glioma. Study context: Initiation of the vaccine course occurred 4-6 weeks after radiotherapy alone, or alongside temozolomide cycles. Former treatment meant radiotherapy, temozolomide, or both; the majority had gotten both.

On this clone itself: Its antigen remains unknown.

As for time point: week 47, end of study. Mutant IDH1 20-mer peptide, at 300 ug, made up each vaccine dose, with topical imiquimod. This CDR3 spans 14 amino acids. The V gene's germline CDR1 is SGHDT and CDR2 YYEEEE. Trimming left V 0 bases short and J 7 bases short, with 10 bases between. Generated by immunoSEQ multiplex PCR, the TCRdb table keeps only in-frame clones and is missing some. The repertoire has 77,000 or so clones, 75% to 90% of them found once; the top ten carry more than 5%. The TCR was taken from a man aged 35 to 55 with glioma. The chain joins TRBV5-6 to TRBJ2-2; TRBD1 might be the D (5 bases). Sequencing was performed on PBMCs, taken from a glioma patient whose treatment included an IDH1 peptide vaccine. CDR3 protein: CASSLAGFGGELFF. CDR3 DNA sequence: TGTGCCAGCAGCTTGGCAGGGTTCGGCGGGGAGCTGTTTTTT.